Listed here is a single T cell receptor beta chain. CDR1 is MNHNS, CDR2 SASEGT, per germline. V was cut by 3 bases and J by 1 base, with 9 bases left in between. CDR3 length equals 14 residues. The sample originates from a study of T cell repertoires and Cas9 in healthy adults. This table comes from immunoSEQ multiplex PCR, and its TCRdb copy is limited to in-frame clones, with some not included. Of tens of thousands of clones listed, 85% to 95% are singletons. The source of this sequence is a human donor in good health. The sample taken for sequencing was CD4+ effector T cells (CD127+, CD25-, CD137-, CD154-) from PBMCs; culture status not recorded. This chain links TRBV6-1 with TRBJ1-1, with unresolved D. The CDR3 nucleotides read TGTGCCAGCAGTGATTTAGTCCCGAACACTGAAGCTTTCTTT. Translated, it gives CASSDLVPNTEAFF.